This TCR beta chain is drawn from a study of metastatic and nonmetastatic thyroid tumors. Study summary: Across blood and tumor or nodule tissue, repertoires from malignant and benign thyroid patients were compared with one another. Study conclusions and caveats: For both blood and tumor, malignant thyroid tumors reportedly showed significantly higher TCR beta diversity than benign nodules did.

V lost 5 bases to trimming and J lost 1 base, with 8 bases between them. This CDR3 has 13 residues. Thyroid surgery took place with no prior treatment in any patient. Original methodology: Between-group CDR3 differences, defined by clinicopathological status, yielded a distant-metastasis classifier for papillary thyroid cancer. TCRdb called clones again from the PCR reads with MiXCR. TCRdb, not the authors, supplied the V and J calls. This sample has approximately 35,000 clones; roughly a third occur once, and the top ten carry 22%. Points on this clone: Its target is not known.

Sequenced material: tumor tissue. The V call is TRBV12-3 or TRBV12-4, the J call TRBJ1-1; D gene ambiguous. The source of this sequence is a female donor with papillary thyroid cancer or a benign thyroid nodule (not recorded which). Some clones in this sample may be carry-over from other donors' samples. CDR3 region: CASSRGRNTEAFF. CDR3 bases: TGTGCCAGCAGTCGAGGGAGGAACACTGAAGCTTTCTTT.